Below, 23 T cell receptor beta chains from the same sample are listed, as sequenced in a study of blood T cell repertoires in COVID-19. Using immunoSEQ multiplex PCR, the repertoire was profiled, and TCRdb retains in-frame clones only, with some absent. The data hold roughly 150,000 clones, with about 88% observed a single time. The sequenced sample was peripheral blood. The origin of the receptors is a man aged 55-75 years with active or convalescent COVID-19.

The genes are TRBV12-3 or TRBV12-4 and TRBJ2-1; 7 positions match TRBD2. The CDR3 has 13 amino acids. V lost 0 bases to trimming and J lost 10 bases; unmatched junction nucleotides: 3. CDR3 region: CASSLAGTMEQFF. The DNA for the CDR3 is TGTGCCAGCAGTTTAGCAGGGACTATGGAGCAGTTCTTC.

J is TRBJ2-3 and V is TRBV5-1; TRBD2 matches at 7 bases. The V gene end was trimmed by 0 bases and the J gene end by 0 bases; junction bases not matched to a gene: 10. Looked up from germline, CDR1 is SGHRS and CDR2 is YFSETQ. The CDR3 has 18 amino acids. CDR3 sequence (DNA): TGCGCCAGCAGCTTGGCCGGGGCGGAGCGGGGTAGCACAGATACGCAGTATTTT. Translating gives CASSLAGAERGSTDTQYF.

The V gene is TRBV11-1, the J gene TRBJ1-6; D remains ambiguous. There are 14 residues in the CDR3. CDR1 SGHAT and CDR2 FQDESV come from the germline V gene (reference sequence). With 3 bases removed from V and 7 bases from J, the gap between germline ends came to 10 bases. CDR3 region: CASSFLSGNSPLHF. CDR3 nucleotide sequence: TGTGCCAGCAGCTTTCTGAGCGGAAATTCACCCCTCCACTTT. The full variable domain, its missing parts supplied by reference TRBV11-1 and TRBJ1-6, is EAEVAQSPRYKITEKSQAVAFWCDPISGHATLYWYRQILGQGPELLVQFQDESVVDDSQLPKDRFSAERLKGVDSTLKIQPAELGDSAMYLCASSFLSGNSPLHFGNGTRLTVT.

The chain combines TRBV28 with TRBJ2-7; 9 nucleotides line up with TRBD1. V trimming: 2 bases; J trimming: 3 bases; junction bases outside the gene matches: 5. Germline V gene sequence: CDR1 MDHEN, CDR2 SYDVKM. There are 15 residues in the CDR3. CDR3 DNA: TGTGCCAGCAGTTTACCTTCGACAGGGGGCTACGAGCAGTACTTC. Amino acid sequence: CASSLPSTGGYEQYF. The full variable domain, its missing parts supplied by reference TRBV28 and TRBJ2-7, is DVKVTQSSRYLVKRTGEKVFLECVQDMDHENMFWYRQDPGLGLRLIYFSYDVKMKEKGDIPEGYSVSREKKERFSLILESASTNQTSMYLCASSLPSTGGYEQYFGPGTRLTVT.

The rearrangement uses TRBV5-1 and TRBJ2-7; 14 nucleotides align to TRBD2. CDR1 and CDR2 (germline): SGHRS, YFSETQ. The CDR3 has 17 amino acids. The V gene end was trimmed by 4 bases and the J gene end by 0 bases; junction bases not matched to a gene: 6. CDR3 coding DNA: TGCGCCAGCAGCCCACGAGGGACTAGCGGGAGCTCCTACGAGCAGTACTTC. It encodes CASSPRGTSGSSYEQYF.

The chain's CDR3 is CASSKVRFFLDFQETQYF. CDR3 sequence (DNA): TGTGCCAGCAGCAAAGTTCGGTTTTTTTTGGACTTTCAAGAGACCCAGTACTTC. The chain has TRBV21-1 and TRBJ2-5; TRBD2, the table's D call, was not compared with the DNA. TRBV21-1 is listed as a pseudogene. This CDR3 region has 18 residues.

The chain combines TRBV3-1 (or the pseudogene TRBV3-2) with TRBJ2-3; 8 bases line up with TRBD1. After removal of 4 bases from V and 6 bases from J, the junction contained 6 bases not matched to a gene. The CDR3 length is 14 residues. CDR1 is LGHDT, CDR2 YNNKEL, per germline (reference sequence). CDR3 sequence (DNA): TGTGCCAGCAGCCGGCAGGGGGCGGGTGATACGCAGTATTTT. It specifies CASSRQGAGDTQYF.

This sequence joins TRBV15 and TRBJ1-6, with 7 bases that match TRBD1. The CDR3 extends over 15 amino acids. V lost 0 bases, J lost 9 bases, and 5 bases stayed unmatched. CDR1 is LNHNV and CDR2 is YYDKDF in the germline V gene (reference sequence). CDR3 protein: CATSREPTGISPLHF. CDR3 DNA sequence: TGTGCCACCAGCAGAGAACCGACAGGGATTTCACCCCTCCACTTT.

The chain has TRBV27 and TRBJ2-3; TRBD2 might be the D (6 bases). V was cut by 3 bases and J by 8 bases, with 15 bases left in between. The CDR3 contains 14 residues. Germline V CDR1 and CDR2: MNHEY, SMNVEV (reference sequence). The CDR3 nucleotides read TGTGCCAGCAGTTTGACTAGTAGGGATGGTACGCAGTATTTT. Translated: CASSLTSRDGTQYF.

The chain uses TRBV6-5 and TRBJ2-7; 9 bases are shared with TRBD2. The V gene end was trimmed by 0 bases and the J gene end by 2 bases; junction bases not matched to a gene: 5. The CDR3 consists of 16 residues. Germline CDR1 is MNHEY and CDR2 is SVGAGI. CDR3 DNA sequence: TGTGCCAGCAGTTACTCGAGCGGGGGGACCACCTACGAGCAGTACTTC. Its protein is CASSYSSGGTTYEQYF.

This chain connects TRBV5-1 to TRBJ2-7, with TRBD2 identical over 12 bases. The junction had 1 base not matched to a gene; V was cut back by 3 bases and J by 3 bases. Germline CDR1 is SGHRS and CDR2 is YFSETQ. The CDR3 covers 14 residues. The CDR3 DNA reads as TGCGCCAGCAGCTCGACTAGCGGGAGCTACGAGCAGTACTTC. As protein: CASSSTSGSYEQYF.

The chain links TRBV10-3 to TRBJ1-4, with 8 bases lining up with TRBD1. This CDR3 comprises 16 residues. CDR1 and CDR2 from the germline V gene are ENHRY and SYGVKD. Trimming removed 2 bases from V and 5 bases from J; junction bases left unmatched: 7. CDR3 bases: TGTGCCATCAGTGAGCCGACAGGGGTTCAAAATGAAAAACTGTTTTTT. Translation: CAISEPTGVQNEKLFF.

This sequence joins TRBV5-4 and TRBJ1-2; TRBD1 is a possible D gene (6 bases). Trimming took 4 bases from V and 6 from J, leaving 13 bases between them. From germline, CDR1 is SGHNT and CDR2 YYREEE (reference sequence). The CDR3 covers 13 residues. The CDR3 bases are TGTGCCAGCAGCCCTCAGGGGCTCGATGGCTACACCTTC. Translating gives CASSPQGLDGYTF.

J is TRBJ2-7 and V is TRBV5-1; 10 positions agree with TRBD1. Trimming removed 4 bases from V and 7 bases from J; junction bases left unmatched: 14. Germline assignment: CDR1 SGHRS and CDR2 YFSETQ. This CDR3 has 16 residues. The CDR3, as DNA: TGCGCCAGCAGCATTAAAGCCGGGACAGGGGCGTTGGAGCAGTACTTC. It specifies CASSIKAGTGALEQYF.

This chain links TRBV3-1 (or the pseudogene TRBV3-2) with TRBJ1-5, with TRBD1 identical over 7 bases. CDR3 length equals 16 residues. The V segment lost 5 bases and the J segment 2 bases; nucleotides outside the gene matches: 9. In germline, CDR1 is LGHDT, CDR2 YNNKEL (reference sequence). CDR3 sequence reads: CASSSGGFLGNQPQHF. CDR3 sequence (DNA): TGTGCCAGCAGCTCAGGGGGGTTTTTAGGCAATCAGCCCCAGCATTTT.

This clone turned up a few times. The chain combines TRBV5-6 with TRBJ2-7, with D possibly TRBD2 on 6 matching bases. Between the trimmed V and J ends, which lost 4 bases and 7 bases, there was a span of 18 bases. CDR3 length equals 14 residues. Germline lookup yields CDR1 SGHDT and CDR2 YYEEEE. CDR3 in amino acids: CASSLGGDLGEQYF. The CDR3 nucleotides read TGTGCCAGCAGCCTGGGCGGGGACCTGGGGGAGCAGTACTTC.

V usage is TRBV25-1 and J usage is TRBJ2-7, with D uncertain. The CDR3 sequence is 14 residues long. The germline CDR1 and CDR2 sequences are MGHDK and SYGVNS. V was cut by 2 bases and J by 0 bases, with 8 bases left in between. The CDR3 reads CASSEQIHSYEQYF. The CDR3 DNA reads as TGTGCCAGCAGTGAACAAATCCACTCCTACGAGCAGTACTTC.

The CDR3 DNA reads as TGTGCCAGTAGTAATGCGGTAAGCTCCTACAATGAGCAGTTCTTC. It is translated as CASSNAVSSYNEQFF. The chain uses TRBV19 and TRBJ2-1; D uncertain. CDR1 is LNHDA, CDR2 SQIVND, per germline (reference sequence). The ends were cut back, 4 bases at V and 0 bases at J, with 10 bases in the middle. The CDR3 spans 15 residues. The complete variable domain, with remaining parts taken from reference TRBV19 and TRBJ2-1, reads DGGITQSPKYLFRKEGQNVTLSCEQNLNHDAMYWYRQDPGQGLRLIYYSQIVNDFQKGDIAEGYSVSREKKESFPLTVTSAQKNPTAFYLCASSNAVSSYNEQFFGPGTRLTVL.

This rearrangement joins TRBV5-4 to TRBJ1-1, with no clear D. CDR3 length: 14 amino acids. The germline CDR1 and CDR2 sequences are SGHNT and YYREEE (reference sequence). Trimming pared 3 bases from V and 1 base from J, leaving 10 bases between. The CDR3 DNA follows: TGTGCCAGCAGCTCGCCTGGCGGGAACACTGAAGCTTTCTTT. The encoded protein is CASSSPGGNTEAFF. The whole variable domain, filled in from reference TRBV5-4 and TRBJ1-1, reads ETGVTQSPTHLIKTRGQQVTLRCSSQSGHNTVSWYQQALGQGPQFIFQYYREEENGRGNFPPRFSGLQFPNYSSELNVNALELDDSALYLCASSSPGGNTEAFFGQGTRLTVV.

The rearrangement links TRBV4-2 to TRBJ1-5; D possibly corresponds to TRBD1 (5 bases). The V end lost 4 bases, the J end lost 0 bases, and 10 bases lay between the germline ends. The germline CDR1 and CDR2 sequences are LGHNA and YNFKEQ. This CDR3 is built from 15 residues. The CDR3 region is CASSRDRYSNQPQHF. DNA of the CDR3: TGTGCCAGCAGCCGAGACAGATATAGCAATCAGCCCCAGCATTTT.

The chain recombines TRBV3-1 (or the pseudogene TRBV3-2) with TRBJ2-2, with 8 bases fitting TRBD1. The V gene end was trimmed by 3 bases and the J gene end by 2 bases; junction bases not matched to a gene: 5. The length of the CDR3 is 16 residues. The germline V gene encodes CDR1 LGHDT and CDR2 YNNKEL (reference sequence). As DNA, the CDR3 is TGTGCCAGCAGCCACCGGACAGGGTTTAACACCGGGGAGCTGTTTTTT. This codes for CASSHRTGFNTGELFF.

This clone has only a few counts. The same CDR3 also results from other DNA sequences found in this sample. This chain joins TRBV7-2 and TRBJ1-1; 11 bases line up with TRBD1. The V gene end was trimmed by 0 bases and the J gene end by 6 bases; junction bases not matched to a gene: 3. The CDR3 is 15 residues long. Germline V gives CDR1 SGHTA, CDR2 FQGNSA. The chain's CDR3 is CASSLAGQGASEAFF. CDR3 nucleotides: TGTGCCAGCAGCTTAGCCGGACAGGGGGCCTCTGAAGCTTTCTTT.

The chain couples TRBV6-6 to TRBJ1-2; D might be TRBD1 (5 bases). This CDR3 is built from 12 residues. Looked up from germline, CDR1 is MNHNY and CDR2 is SVGAGI (reference sequence). Trimming cost V 5 bases and J 4 bases, with 8 bases left between them. CDR3 sequence: CASSRGAYGYTF. The CDR3 DNA reads TGTGCCAGCAGTCGAGGGGCCTATGGCTACACCTTC.